Listed below are T cell receptor beta chains from one sample, sequenced in a study of CD8 T cells in Susac syndrome. One entry per CDR3 protein results from TCRdb running MiXCR on the immunoSEQ multiplex PCR reads. The sample holds around 200,000 distinct CDR3 sequences; roughly 94% are singletons and the top ten take around 0.08%. The source material was CD4+ T cells from PBMCs. These receptor sequences come from a human donor with multiple sclerosis. CDR3s include the opening cysteine and the closing phenylalanine or tryptophan. A D gene is named only where the DNA matches it firmly. Part of the rows lack a size; the others show once, few, many or a class for expanded clones.

j_call v_call clone_size d_call cdr3_nt cdr3_aa
TRBJ1-6 TRBV20-1 . TRBD1 TGCAGTGCTAGACACTACAGGGGCTCGAATAATTCACCCCTCCACTTT CSARHYRGSNNSPLHF
TRBJ2-6 TRBV29-1 . . TGCAGCGTGGGACTGAATGGGGCCAACGTCCTGACTTTC CSVGLNGANVLTF
TRBJ2-3 TRBV30 . . TGTGCCTGGAGGATCGGGACAGATACGCAGTATTTT CAWRIGTDTQYF
TRBJ1-2 TRBV3-1 . . TGTGCCAGCAGCCAAGAGCTTGGCTACACCTTC CASSQELGYTF
TRBJ2-1 TRBV12-3/TRBV12-4 . . TGTGCCAGCAGTTTAGGATACTTCAATGAGCAGTTCTTC CASSLGYFNEQFF
TRBJ1-6 TRBV7-9 . . TGTGCCAGCAGCTTAGTGACTTCACCCCTCCACTTT CASSLVTSPLHF
TRBJ2-1 TRBV20-1 . TRBD2 TGCAGTGCTTCGCGGGGGGCCCTCCACAATGAGCAGTTCTTC CSASRGALHNEQFF
TRBJ2-6 TRBV15 . TRBD1 TGTGCCACCAGCAGCAACAGGGGCTCTGGGGCCAACGTCCTGACTTTC CATSSNRGSGANVLTF
TRBJ2-7 TRBV7-9 . . TGTGCCAGCCGTACCGACGGCCGGGGAGAGCAGTACTTC CASRTDGRGEQYF
TRBJ2-7 TRBV30 . TRBD1 TGTGCCTGGACCGGGACAGGGGTATACGAGCAGTACTTC CAWTGTGVYEQYF
TRBJ1-2 TRBV19 once TRBD1 TGTGCCAGTAGCTCCGGAGGACAGGGGGCAAAGGGCTACACCTTC CASSSGGQGAKGYTF
TRBJ2-1 TRBV5-1 . TRBD2 TGCGCCAGCAGCTCTTTAGCGGGGGGATCCTACAATGAGCAGTTCTTC CASSSLAGGSYNEQFF
TRBJ1-5 TRBV20-1 once . TGCAGTGCTAGATTGGGGAATCAGCCCCAGCATTTT CSARLGNQPQHF
TRBJ1-2 TRBV9 . TRBD1 TGTGCCAGCAGCGTAGGGGGACAGGGGGCTTCTGGCTACACCTTC CASSVGGQGASGYTF
TRBJ2-3 TRBV12-3/TRBV12-4 once TRBD2 TGTGCCAGCACCGGGACTAGGATCACAGATACGCAGTATTTT CASTGTRITDTQYF
TRBJ1-2 TRBV29-1 . . TGCAGCGTTGAAGGGGCAGACCTTATAGTGAGGGGCTACACCTTC CSVEGADLIVRGYTF
TRBJ2-3 TRBV5-4 . . TGTGCCAGCAGCTTGGCGGGGGATGTGGATACGCAGTATTTT CASSLAGDVDTQYF
TRBJ2-1 TRBV7-3 once TRBD2 TGTGCCAGCAGCTTACTAGCGGGGGGGCTCTCTGAGCAGTTCTTC CASSLLAGGLSEQFF
TRBJ1-2 TRBV12-3/TRBV12-4 . TRBD1 TGTGCCAGCGTCACCGGGACAGGGATGGGGGGCTACACCTTC CASVTGTGMGGYTF
TRBJ1-2 TRBV7-2 . . TGTGCCAGCAGCCAAATGGCTGGCTCCAACTATGGCTACACCTTC CASSQMAGSNYGYTF
TRBJ2-5 TRBV3-1 few . TGTGCCAGCAGCCAGTTAGAGACCCAGTACTTC CASSQLETQYF
TRBJ1-2 TRBV20-1 once . TGCAGTGCTCAAAGAGAGGGGATAGTCTATGGCTACACCTTC CSAQREGIVYGYTF
TRBJ2-3 TRBV11-2 . . TGTGCCAGCAGCCGATCAGGAACCCCTACAGATACGCAGTATTTT CASSRSGTPTDTQYF
TRBJ2-1 TRBV3-1 . . TGTGCCAGCAGCCCCGAGGGGGGGGCCCTGAATGAGCAGTTCTTC CASSPEGGALNEQFF
TRBJ1-6 TRBV6-1 . . TGTGCCACCCGACAGGAACTGAATTCACCCCTCCACTTT CATRQELNSPLHF
TRBJ2-2 TRBV9 . . TGTGCCACCGCCCCGGGTAACAGGAACACCGGGGAGCTGTTTTTT CATAPGNRNTGELFF
TRBJ1-4 TRBV29-1 . . TGCAGCGTCGCAAAAAGCAGTGAAAAACTGTTTTTT CSVAKSSEKLFF
TRBJ2-5 TRBV7-2 . TRBD2 TGTGCCAGCAGCTTACGCCTAGCGGGAGGAGAGACCCAGTACTTC CASSLRLAGGETQYF
TRBJ2-5 TRBV5-6 . . TGTGCCAGCAGCTTGTGGTTACGGACTGGGGAGACCCAGTACTTC CASSLWLRTGETQYF
TRBJ2-5 TRBV19 . . TGTGCCAGTAGTATAGATCGTGGAGAGACCCAGTACTTC CASSIDRGETQYF
TRBJ2-1 TRBV5-1 . TRBD1 TGCGCCAGCAGCTTGGTGGCCGACACAAACAGGGGGATGTACGACAATGAGCAGTTCTTC CASSLVADTNRGMYDNEQFF
TRBJ2-7 TRBV29-1 . . TGCAGCGTTGCAACGGGGTGGCCCTACGAGCAGTACTTC CSVATGWPYEQYF
TRBJ2-7 TRBV3-1 . TRBD2 TGTGCCAGCAGCCAAGATTACTTCCAGAGCGGGGGAACCTACGAGCAGTACTTC CASSQDYFQSGGTYEQYF
TRBJ2-5 TRBV29-1 . . TGCAGCGCCCAACCTAGCTCGATCCAAGAGACCCAGTACTTC CSAQPSSIQETQYF
TRBJ1-1 TRBV27 once TRBD1 TGTGCCAGCAGTTCGACAGGGGGGGTACCGAACACTGAAGCTTTCTTT CASSSTGGVPNTEAFF
TRBJ1-2 TRBV15 . . TGTGCCTCTTCTCCGACAGCTACTAACTATGGCTACACCTTC CASSPTATNYGYTF
TRBJ2-7 TRBV29-1 . . TGCAGCGTGGTGGGGGACTCACGTACTTACGAGCAGTACTTC CSVVGDSRTYEQYF
TRBJ2-3 TRBV3-1 . TRBD2 TGTGCCAGCAGCCAAGGGGTTAGCGGGGGCCCAGGACGAAAGTATTTT CASSQGVSGGPGRKYF
TRBJ1-1 TRBV30 . . TGTGCCTGTTCACAGGGAACTGAAGCTTTCTTT CACSQGTEAFF
TRBJ2-5 TRBV3-1 . TRBD2 TGTGCCAGCAGCCAAGATTGGACTAGCGGGGGGGTGAATGGAGAGACCCAGTACTTC CASSQDWTSGGVNGETQYF
TRBJ2-7 TRBV12-3/TRBV12-4 . . TGTGCCAGCAGTTTTAGCGGCTACGAGCAGTACTTC CASSFSGYEQYF
TRBJ2-4 TRBV3-1 . . TGTGCCAGCAGCCAAGCAGTGGGCAAAAACATTCAGTACTTC CASSQAVGKNIQYF
TRBJ2-1 TRBV12-3/TRBV12-4 . . TGTGCCAGCAGGCAGTGGGTTGAGCAGTTCTTC CASRQWVEQFF
TRBJ2-1 TRBV9 few TRBD1 TGTGCCAGCAGCGTCGGGACAGGGGTCCATGAGCAGTTCTTC CASSVGTGVHEQFF
TRBJ1-5 TRBV7-2 . . TGTGCCAGCCGTGGGACCTTAAATCAGCCCCAGCATTTT CASRGTLNQPQHF
TRBJ2-5 TRBV29-1 . . TGCAGCGTTGCGCACGTTACGGAGACCCAGTACTTC CSVAHVTETQYF
TRBJ2-5 TRBV3-1 . . TGTGCCAGCAGCCAAGAAGCAGCGGCAGAGACCCAGTACTTC CASSQEAAAETQYF
TRBJ2-1 TRBV4-1 . TRBD2 TGCGCCAGCAGCCAAGGAGCTAGCGGGGGGGCGAACCCCTTCGGTGAGCAGTTCTTC CASSQGASGGANPFGEQFF
TRBJ1-1 TRBV12-3/TRBV12-4 . . TGTGCCAGCAGCTATAACTGGGCTGAAGCTTTCTTT CASSYNWAEAFF
TRBJ2-7 TRBV20-1 . . TGCAGTGCTCCGGGACGGACCTACGAGCAGTACTTC CSAPGRTYEQYF
TRBJ2-5 TRBV10-3 . . TGTGCCATCAGACCTGGGACTGCAGTCCAAGAGACCCAGTACTTC CAIRPGTAVQETQYF
TRBJ2-2 TRBV30 . . TGTGCCTGGAGTGTACCCCAGGGACCGCTTGACACCGGGGAGCTGTTTTTT CAWSVPQGPLDTGELFF
TRBJ2-2 TRBV6-5 . . TGTGCCAGCAGTCTACGTCGGGGCACCGGGGAGCTGTTTTTT CASSLRRGTGELFF
TRBJ1-5 TRBV29-1 . . TGCAGCGTGATACTTGGTGGCAGTCGGAATCAGCCCCAGCATTTT CSVILGGSRNQPQHF
TRBJ2-5 TRBV29-1 . TRBD2 TGCAGCGTTGACCGCGGGCTAGCGGGGGGGCGTTTCCTGAGGACCCAGTACTTC CSVDRGLAGGRFLRTQYF
TRBJ2-7 TRBV28 . . TGTGCCACCTCAGAGGTCCAGGCCCCCTACGAGCAGTACTTC CATSEVQAPYEQYF
TRBJ2-1 TRBV20-1 . . TGCAGTGCTAGATGGATGCCCAATGAGCAGTTCTTC CSARWMPNEQFF
TRBJ1-1 TRBV12-5 . . TGTGCTAGTGGTTTGGTTCAGGGGAGGGCTTTCTTT CASGLVQGRAFF
TRBJ1-1 TRBV30 . . TGTGCCTGGGACCGGACAGTGAACACTGAAGCTTTCTTT CAWDRTVNTEAFF
TRBJ2-5 TRBV30 . . TGTGCCTCTCAGAGTGGAGAGACCCAGTACTTC CASQSGETQYF